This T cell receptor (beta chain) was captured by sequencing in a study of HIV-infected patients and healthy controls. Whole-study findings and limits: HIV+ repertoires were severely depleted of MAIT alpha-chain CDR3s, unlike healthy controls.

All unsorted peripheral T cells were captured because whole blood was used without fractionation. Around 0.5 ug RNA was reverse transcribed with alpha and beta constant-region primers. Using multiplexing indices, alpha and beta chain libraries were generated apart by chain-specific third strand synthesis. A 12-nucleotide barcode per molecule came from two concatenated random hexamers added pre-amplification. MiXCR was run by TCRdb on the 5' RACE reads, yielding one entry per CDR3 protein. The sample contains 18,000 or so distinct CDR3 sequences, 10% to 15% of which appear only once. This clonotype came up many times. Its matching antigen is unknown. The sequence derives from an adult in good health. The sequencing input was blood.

This chain's CDR3 is CASSTEGDYHKYNEQFF. In DNA form, the CDR3 reads TGTGCCAGCAGCACGGAGGGAGACTACCATAAGTACAATGAGCAGTTCTTC. V usage is TRBV21-1 and J usage is TRBJ2-1; the table's D call TRBD2 went unverified against the DNA. TRBV21-1 is classified as a pseudogene. CDR3 size: 17 residues.